This T cell receptor beta chain was sequenced for a study of glioma-infiltrating T cells. Amplification of TCR alpha and beta CDR3 regions from RNA used iRepertoire nested multiplex PCR. Input was 100-400 ng of tissue mRNA or PBMC total RNA. TCRdb analysed the multiplex PCR reads with MiXCR anew, one entry per CDR3 protein. The sample consists of fewer than 200,000 distinct CDR3 sequences, 30% to 40% of them appearing once. Points from the study as a whole: Tissue-blood divergence was below expectation in non-neoplastic patients, above in gliomas.

At least ten counts were recorded for this clonotype. No antigen is known for it. This CDR3 is built from 13 residues. CDR1 is SGHVS and CDR2 is FNYEAQ in the germline V gene. The ends were cut back, 1 base at V and 5 bases at J, with 6 bases in the middle. The chain joins TRBV7-6 to TRBJ2-1; D is unclear. The sample was glioma tissue, nonneoplastic brain tissue, or PBMCs (not recorded which). The receptor was isolated from a human donor with low-grade glioma or glioblastoma, undergoing nonglioma brain surgery, or in good health (not recorded which). This CDR3 is CASSLGFDNEQFF. Written as DNA, the CDR3 is TGTGCCAGCAGCTTAGGTTTCGACAATGAGCAGTTCTTC.